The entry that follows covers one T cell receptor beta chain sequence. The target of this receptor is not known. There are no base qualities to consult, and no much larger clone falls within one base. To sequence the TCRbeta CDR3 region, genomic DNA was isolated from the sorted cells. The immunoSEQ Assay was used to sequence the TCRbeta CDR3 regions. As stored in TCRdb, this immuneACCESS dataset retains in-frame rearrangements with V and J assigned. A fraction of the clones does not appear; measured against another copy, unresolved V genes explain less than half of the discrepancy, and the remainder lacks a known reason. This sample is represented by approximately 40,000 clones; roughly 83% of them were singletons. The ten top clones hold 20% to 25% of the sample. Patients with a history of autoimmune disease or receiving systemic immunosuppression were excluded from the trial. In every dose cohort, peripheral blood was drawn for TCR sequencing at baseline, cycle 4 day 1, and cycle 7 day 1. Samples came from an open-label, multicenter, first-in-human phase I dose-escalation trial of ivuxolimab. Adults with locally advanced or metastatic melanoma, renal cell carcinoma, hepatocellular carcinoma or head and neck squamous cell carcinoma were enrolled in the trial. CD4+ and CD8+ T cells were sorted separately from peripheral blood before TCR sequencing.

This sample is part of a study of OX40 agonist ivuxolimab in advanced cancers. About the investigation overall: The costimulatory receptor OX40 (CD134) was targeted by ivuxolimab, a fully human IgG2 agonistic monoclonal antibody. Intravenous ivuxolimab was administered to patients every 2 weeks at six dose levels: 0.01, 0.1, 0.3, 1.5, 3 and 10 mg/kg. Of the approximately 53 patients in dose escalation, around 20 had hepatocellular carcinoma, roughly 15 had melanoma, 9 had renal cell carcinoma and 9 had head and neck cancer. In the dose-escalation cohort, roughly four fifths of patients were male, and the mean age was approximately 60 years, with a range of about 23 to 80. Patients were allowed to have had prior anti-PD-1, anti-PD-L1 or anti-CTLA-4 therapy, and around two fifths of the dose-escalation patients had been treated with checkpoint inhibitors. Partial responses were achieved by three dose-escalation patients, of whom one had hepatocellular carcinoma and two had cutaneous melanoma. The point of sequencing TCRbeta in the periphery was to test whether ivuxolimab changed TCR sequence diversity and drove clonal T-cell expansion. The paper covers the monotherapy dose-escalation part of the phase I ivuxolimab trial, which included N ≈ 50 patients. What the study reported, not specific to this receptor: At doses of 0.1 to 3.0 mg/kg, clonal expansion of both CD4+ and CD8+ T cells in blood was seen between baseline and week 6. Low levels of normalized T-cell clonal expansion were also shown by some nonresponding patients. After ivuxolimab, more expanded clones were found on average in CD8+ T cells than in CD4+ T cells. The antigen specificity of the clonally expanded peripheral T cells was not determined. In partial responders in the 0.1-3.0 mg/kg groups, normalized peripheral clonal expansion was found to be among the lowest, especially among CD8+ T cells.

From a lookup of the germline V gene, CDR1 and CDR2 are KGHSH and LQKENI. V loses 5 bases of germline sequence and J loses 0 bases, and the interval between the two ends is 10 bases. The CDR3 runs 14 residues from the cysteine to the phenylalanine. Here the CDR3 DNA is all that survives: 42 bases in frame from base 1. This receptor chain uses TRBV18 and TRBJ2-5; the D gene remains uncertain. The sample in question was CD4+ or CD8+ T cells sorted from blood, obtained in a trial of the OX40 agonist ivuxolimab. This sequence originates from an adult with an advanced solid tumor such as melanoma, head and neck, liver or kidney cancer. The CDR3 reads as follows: CASSKELYQETQYF. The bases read TGTGCCAGCTCAAAGGAGTTGTACCAAGAGACCCAGTACTTC.